Each of the 32 T cell receptor beta chains below was sequenced from the same sample in a study. TCRdb itself ran the 5' RACE reads through MiXCR, one entry per CDR3 protein. The sample lists several thousand distinct CDR3 sequences, less than 40% occurring once. The sample consisted of tumor-infiltrating memory CD4+ T cells sorted from the breast tumor. As for subset: memory CD4+ T cells, CD4+CD45RO+CD25-. All receptors derive from a female donor with breast cancer.

This clonotype was counted only a few times. V usage is TRBV18 and J usage is TRBJ2-1, with 12 bases aligning to TRBD2. This CDR3 comprises 16 residues. The V and J ends lost 3 bases and 8 bases, in that order; junction bases with no gene match: 8. The V gene's germline CDR1 is KGHSH and CDR2 LQKENI. In DNA form, the CDR3 reads TGTGCCAGCTCACCCGAATACGGACTAGCGGGATATGAGCAGTTCTTC. It codes for CASSPEYGLAGYEQFF.

As to this clonotype: Possible read error: a much larger clone is one base away. The gene calls are TRBV4-2 and TRBJ1-1; the D is unclear. The V end was cut by 0 bases, the J end by 4 bases, with 9 bases between. CDR1 and CDR2 from the germline V gene are LGHNA and YNFKEQ. The CDR3 runs to 14 residues. The CDR3 loop is CASSQDEWSTEAFF. DNA for the CDR3: TGTGCCAGCAGCCAAGACGAGTGGAGCACTGAAGCTTTCTTT.

Regarding this clonotype: A read error may account for a junction end that differs from germline. The rearrangement joins TRBV12-3 or TRBV12-4 to TRBJ2-1, with D perhaps TRBD2 (6 bases). This CDR3 is built from 12 residues. The CDR3 sequence is CARSSLRERLLF. CDR3 bases: TGTGCCCGCAGTTCTTTGCGGGAACGGTTACTCTTC.

This clonotype occurred a few times. V and J are TRBV6-5 and TRBJ2-7, with TRBD1 matching over 7 bases. The germline V gene encodes CDR1 MNHEY and CDR2 SVGAGI. Trimming took 0 bases from V and 1 from J; bases not matched to a gene: 6. CDR3 length: 16 amino acids. This chain's CDR3 is CASSYSYRQGSYEQYF. DNA of the CDR3: TGTGCCAGCAGTTACTCCTACAGACAGGGATCCTACGAGCAGTACTTC.

V usage is TRBV5-6 and J usage is TRBJ1-2; tentative D call: TRBD1 (6 bases). Trimming shortened V by 6 bases and J by 4 bases, and 16 bases separated the two germline ends. CDR1 SGHDT and CDR2 YYEEEE come from the germline V gene. The CDR3 totals 14 residues. The CDR3 spells CASTVGGASYGYTF. The DNA for the CDR3 is TGTGCCAGCACGGTGGGGGGCGCGTCCTATGGCTACACCTTC.

This clonotype is medium-sized (0.01 to 0.1%) in the sample. The chain is built from TRBV7-9 and TRBJ2-7; TRBD2 matches at 14 bases. V lost 4 bases to trimming and J lost 2 bases; unmatched junction nucleotides: 4. Germline V gene sequence: CDR1 SEHNR, CDR2 FQNEAQ (reference sequence). The CDR3 is made up of 16 amino acids. The CDR3 DNA follows: TGTGCCAGCAGCTCGGGACTAGCGGGGGTCGCCTACGAGCAGTACTTC. It codes for CASSSGLAGVAYEQYF.

This clonotype came up a few times. The rearrangement joins TRBV12-3 or TRBV12-4 to TRBJ2-7, with 11 bases aligning to TRBD2. After removal of 5 bases from V and 0 bases from J, the junction contained 9 bases not matched to a gene. CDR3 size: 17 residues. CDR3 sequence reads: CASSHSGGALISYEQYF. CDR3 in DNA: TGTGCCAGCAGTCATAGCGGGGGGGCGCTTATCTCCTACGAGCAGTACTTC.

This clonotype occurred many times. The genes are TRBV19 and TRBJ1-1; D is uncertain. CDR3 length: 15 residues. Germline V gene sequence: CDR1 LNHDA, CDR2 SQIVND (reference sequence). The V end lost 9 bases, the J end lost 1 base, and 18 bases lay between the germline ends. CDR3 loop: CASYSSGRKNTEAFF. The CDR3 region has the DNA TGTGCCAGCTATTCATCGGGGAGGAAGAACACTGAAGCTTTCTTT.

The chain has TRBV11-3 and TRBJ2-1, with TRBD2 matching 7 bases. V was pared by 1 base and J by 8 bases, with 8 bases of the junction left unmatched. Germline loops: CDR1 SGHNT, CDR2 YENEEA. This CDR3 spans 15 amino acids. In DNA form, the CDR3 reads TGTGCCAGCAGCTTAGCGAGCGGGAAGTATGATGAGCAGTTCTTC. It specifies CASSLASGKYDEQFF.

The table lists this clonotype with a few counts. The rearrangement uses TRBV4-1 and TRBJ1-1; D call uncertain. V was pared by 2 bases and J by 2 bases, with 15 bases between. This CDR3 contains 16 residues. Per the germline V gene, CDR1 is MGHRA and CDR2 is YSYEKL. The CDR3 bases are TGCGCCAGCAGCCAATCCCTGGGAGTTACCAACACTGAAGCTTTCTTT. As protein: CASSQSLGVTNTEAFF.

This clonotype showed up just a few times. This chain joins TRBV11-2 and TRBJ2-5; D might be TRBD1 (6 bases). V was clipped by 5 bases and J by 4 bases, with 14 bases between them. The CDR3 extends over 14 amino acids. Germline CDR1 SGHAT, CDR2 FQNNGV. Here the CDR3 DNA reads TGTGCCAGCAGCCCACGCCCGGACAGAGAGACCCAGTACTTC. It yields the protein CASSPRPDRETQYF.

This clonotype was detected ten times or more. V is TRBV7-6 and J is TRBJ2-1, with D perhaps assigned TRBD1 or TRBD2 (6 bases each). V was clipped by 6 bases and J by 8 bases, with 14 bases between them. The germline CDR1 and CDR2 sequences are SGHVS and FNYEAQ. The CDR3 has 13 amino acids. The CDR3 reads CASREVGGYEQFF. The CDR3 bases are TGTGCCAGCAGGGAGGTAGGGGGGTATGAGCAGTTCTTC.

This clonotype was seen ten or more times. This chain connects TRBV7-9 to TRBJ1-1, with D unclear. Germline V gives CDR1 SEHNR, CDR2 FQNEAQ (reference sequence). This CDR3 has 12 amino acids. V was pared by 2 bases and J by 5 bases, with 6 bases between. CDR3 region: CASSLTRTEAFF. CDR3 DNA sequence: TGTGCCAGCAGCTTAACCCGGACTGAAGCTTTCTTT.

In the case of this clonotype: A much larger clone lies a single base off, so this may be a read error. CDR3 in DNA: TGTGCCAGCCATCGTACTGGGACCCACTACAATGAGCAGTTCTTC. Its translation: CASHRTGTHYNEQFF. The chain recombines TRBV18 with TRBJ2-1; D possibly matches TRBD1 or TRBD2 (5 bases each). Trimming stripped 8 bases from V and 3 bases from J, with 17 bases between. The CDR3 contains 15 residues. Germline CDR1 KGHSH, CDR2 LQKENI. The full variable domain, in which reference TRBV18 and TRBJ2-1 provide the parts outside the CDR3, is NAGVMQNPRHLVRRRGQEARLRCSPMKGHSHVYWYRQLPEEGLKFMVYLQKENIIDESGMPKERFSAEFPKEGPSILRIQQVVRGDSAAYFCASHRTGTHYNEQFFGPGTRLTVL.

The rearrangement links TRBV6-5 to TRBJ2-3; 10 nucleotides agree with TRBD1. The CDR3 runs 15 residues. With V trimmed by 6 bases and J by 0 bases, 3 bases remained unmatched. CDR1 is MNHEY and CDR2 is SVGAGI in the germline V gene. Written as DNA, the CDR3 is TGTGCCAGCAGACGACAGGGGGCTAGCACAGATACGCAGTATTTT. It codes for CASRRQGASTDTQYF.

This clonotype was seen only a few times. Given a much more abundant clone one base away, this may be a read error. The CDR3 nucleotides read TGTGCCAGCTACTGGGGGAACACTGAAGCTTTCTTT. Protein: CASYWGNTEAFF. The chain carries TRBV6-1 and TRBJ1-1; D not certain. Trimming cost V 8 bases and J 1 base, with 8 bases left between them. This CDR3 is 12 amino acids long. Germline CDR1 and CDR2: MNHNS and SASEGT.

About this clonotype itself: Compared with germline, one end of the junction differs, possibly owing to a read error. The CDR3 here is CASSLGTAGNTIYF. As DNA, the CDR3 is TGTGCCAGCAGTTTAGGGACAGCTGGAAACACCATATATTTT. The V call is TRBV7-9, the J call TRBJ1-3; TRBD1 aligns across 7 bases. This CDR3 region has 14 residues. Germline CDR1 reads SEHNR; CDR2 reads FQNEAQ (reference sequence).

This chain links TRBV27 with TRBJ1-2; D is uncertain. The CDR3 spans 14 residues. V was cut by 4 bases and J by 4 bases, with 13 bases left in between. Germline loops: CDR1 MNHEY, CDR2 SMNVEV (reference sequence). CDR3 sequence: CASSSLENTYGYTF. CDR3 nucleotides: TGTGCCAGCAGTTCCCTCGAGAACACCTATGGCTACACCTTC.

By proportion, this clonotype is large (0.1 to 1%). The chain couples TRBV4-2 to TRBJ2-1; 14 nucleotides match TRBD2. V dropped 3 bases and J dropped 9; count of bases not matched to a gene: 10. This CDR3 is 17 amino acids long. Germline CDR1 is LGHNA and CDR2 is YNFKEQ. The CDR3 DNA reads TGTGCCAGCAGCCAGGGTCCCGGGACTAGCGGGGGCGGTGAGCAGTTCTTC. It yields the protein CASSQGPGTSGGGEQFF.

Remarks on this clonotype: A read error may be the cause here, since a much bigger clone is one base away. The chain couples TRBV10-3 to TRBJ2-1; perhaps TRBD1 as D (6 bases). The ends were cut back, 4 bases at V and 5 bases at J, with 18 bases in the middle. Germline loops: CDR1 ENHRY, CDR2 SYGVKD. This CDR3 is 16 amino acids long. DNA for the CDR3: TGTGCCATCAGTGGTGGGTCGGCAGGGGTGAACAATGAGCAGTTCTTC. It yields the protein CAISGGSAGVNNEQFF.

By proportion, this clonotype is medium-sized. The chain recombines TRBV14 with TRBJ2-7; TRBD2 aligns across 8 bases. CDR1 and CDR2 from the germline V gene are SGHDN and FVKESK. The CDR3 runs to 14 residues. V was clipped by 5 bases and J by 8 bases; unmatched bases: 11. The CDR3 DNA reads TGTGCCAGCAGCTTTACCGGGAAGCGGGAGAAGCAGTACTTC. Its protein is CASSFTGKREKQYF. Supplemented by reference TRBV14 and TRBJ2-7, the full variable domain reads EAGVTQFPSHSVIEKGQTVTLRCDPISGHDNLYWYRRVMGKEIKFLLHFVKESKQDESGMPNNRFLAERTGGTYSTLKVQPAELEDSGVYFCASSFTGKREKQYFGPGTRLTVT.

This clonotype appeared once. The CDR3 coding sequence is TGTGCCAGCAGTTCTGACCGGGGAAGGAACACCATATATTTT. Its translation is CASSSDRGRNTIYF. The rearrangement joins TRBV12-3 or TRBV12-4 to TRBJ1-3; D unresolved. The CDR3 is made up of 14 amino acids. The V end lost 4 bases, the J end lost 7 bases, and 14 bases lay between the germline ends.

This clonotype is judged medium-sized. The CDR3 DNA sequence: TGCGCCAGCAGCTTGCAGGGTTGGGAGACCCAGTACTTC. Amino acid sequence: CASSLQGWETQYF. V and J are TRBV5-1 and TRBJ2-5; D possibly corresponds to TRBD1 (5 bases). The CDR3 has 13 residues. The germline V gene encodes CDR1 SGHRS and CDR2 YFSETQ. Trimming cost V 1 base and J 5 bases, with 9 bases left between them.

This chain joins TRBV30 and TRBJ2-2; unclear D gene. Deletions cut 0 bases from V and 0 bases from J, with 8 bases between. CDR1 is GTSNPN, CDR2 SVGIG, per germline (reference sequence). This CDR3 is 15 amino acids long. The DNA for the CDR3 is TGTGCCTGGAGTGTCGGGCATCCGAACACCGGGGAGCTGTTTTTT. Residues: CAWSVGHPNTGELFF.

This clonotype was detected ten times or more. The rearrangement uses TRBV24-1 and TRBJ2-7, with a tentative D call TRBD1 (6 bases). CDR1 and CDR2 (germline): KGHDR, SFDVKD. V was clipped by 8 bases and J by 3 bases, with 19 bases between them. The CDR3 spans 15 residues. The CDR3 coding sequence is TGTGCCACCACATCCTACCGGACGGGACACTACGAGCAGTACTTC. Protein sequence: CATTSYRTGHYEQYF.

There are many counts of this clonotype. CDR3 DNA sequence: TGTGCCAGTAGTATGGGACTAGCGGGGGCGGGCTCCTACAATGAGCAGTTCTTC. Amino acid sequence: CASSMGLAGAGSYNEQFF. This sequence joins TRBV19 and TRBJ2-1; 14 nucleotides match TRBD2. This CDR3 is 18 amino acids long. The V gene's germline CDR1 is LNHDA and CDR2 SQIVND (reference sequence). V lost 3 bases, J lost 0 bases, and 4 bases stayed unmatched. The whole variable domain, filled in from reference TRBV19 and TRBJ2-1, reads DGGITQSPKYLFRKEGQNVTLSCEQNLNHDAMYWYRQDPGQGLRLIYYSQIVNDFQKGDIAEGYSVSREKKESFPLTVTSAQKNPTAFYLCASSMGLAGAGSYNEQFFGPGTRLTVL.

On this clonotype: The junction shows a germline mismatch at one end, possibly a read error. The gene calls are TRBV5-1 and TRBJ1-3; 7 positions match TRBD1. This CDR3 spans 19 amino acids. CDR1 is SGHRS and CDR2 is YFSETQ in the germline V gene. Here the CDR3 DNA reads TGCGCCAGCAGCTTGGAACTGGGACAGAGGGCCGACTCTGGAAACACCTTATATTTT. Protein: CASSLELGQRADSGNTLYF.

The chain is built from TRBV9 and TRBJ1-5, with a possible D match to TRBD1 (5 bases). Looked up from germline, CDR1 is SGDLS and CDR2 is YYNGEE. This CDR3 has 15 amino acids. Trimming pared 0 bases from V and 0 bases from J, leaving 7 bases between. CDR3 DNA sequence: TGTGCCAGCAGCGTAGGAGGGGATAGCAATCAGCCCCAGCATTTT. Residues: CASSVGGDSNQPQHF.

In this sample, this clonotype is medium-sized. J is TRBJ2-2 and V is TRBV29-1; no clear D. Germline V gene data show CDR1 as SQVTM and CDR2 as ANQGSEA. This CDR3 contains 13 residues. The V and J ends lost 4 bases and 3 bases respectively, with 9 bases between them. CDR3 loop: CSVGEVYTGELFF. The CDR3 nucleotides are TGCAGCGTTGGCGAGGTATACACCGGGGAGCTGTTTTTT.

The chain uses TRBV11-2 and TRBJ2-2; D perhaps matches TRBD1 (5 bases). V lost 6 bases, J lost 5 bases, and 13 bases lay in between. Germline CDR1 is SGHAT and CDR2 is FQNNGV. CDR3 length equals 14 residues. The CDR3 sequence is CASSRQQGTGELFF. The CDR3 nucleotides read TGTGCCAGCAGTCGGCAGCAGGGAACCGGGGAGCTGTTTTTT.

This clonotype has only one observation. One end of the junction does not line up with germline, which may come from a read error. The chain recombines TRBV7-2 with TRBJ2-7; D is possibly TRBD1 or TRBD2 (6 bases each). The CDR3 consists of 14 residues. Germline CDR1 is SGHTA and CDR2 is FQGNSA. The CDR3 DNA reads as TGTGCCGGCAGCTCAGCCGGGGGCAACTACGAGCAGTACTTC. It specifies CAGSSAGGNYEQYF.

The genes are TRBV20-1 and TRBJ2-7, with 8 bases matching TRBD2. The ends lost 1 base at V and 6 bases at J; junction bases unmatched: 11. Germline CDR1 is DFQATT and CDR2 is SNEGSKA (reference sequence). This CDR3 has 15 amino acids. CDR3 DNA: TGCAGTGCTAGAGCAGCGGGAGACTTGAAGTTCGAGCAGTACTTC. Its translation is CSARAAGDLKFEQYF.